Shown below are 26 T cell receptor beta chains from a single sample sequenced in a study of T cell changes during pregnancy in multiple sclerosis. Sequencing used immunoSEQ multiplex PCR; TCRdb keeps in-frame clones, though not all of them. The data show tens of thousands of clones, with 90% seen just once and around 0.64% held by the top ten. Material: CD4+ T cells from peripheral blood mononuclear cells, obtained before pregnancy. These receptors were obtained from a female donor with multiple sclerosis, enrolled in a pregnancy study.

This CDR3 is CASSRAGTGGNIQYF. The CDR3 DNA follows: TGTGCCAGTAGTAGAGCCGGGACAGGGGGTAACATTCAGTACTTC. V gene TRBV19 combines with J gene TRBJ2-4, with 11 nucleotides matching TRBD1. Per the germline V gene, CDR1 is LNHDA and CDR2 is SQIVND (reference sequence). The CDR3 extends over 15 amino acids. Germline trimming cut 4 bases from V and 7 bases from J; bases unmatched to any gene: 6.

The CDR3 spells CATSMGQGDGYTF. CDR3 sequence (DNA): TGTGCCACTTCAATGGGACAGGGAGATGGCTACACCTTC. The chain is built from TRBV7-3 and TRBJ1-2, with 9 bases lining up with TRBD1. This CDR3 comprises 13 residues. V trimming: 10 bases; J trimming: 6 bases; junction bases outside the gene matches: 9. The V gene's germline CDR1 is SGHTA and CDR2 FQGTGA.

The CDR3 DNA follows: TGTGCCAGCAGTGAAGCGTGGCGGGAGTGGGCGAACACCGGGGAGCTGTTTTTT. Translating it yields CASSEAWREWANTGELFF. The chain recombines TRBV6-1 with TRBJ2-2, with 7 bases matching TRBD2. CDR1 is MNHNS, CDR2 SASEGT, per germline. Trimming cost V 0 bases and J 0 bases; bases outside gene matches: 7. The CDR3 has 18 amino acids.

V and J are TRBV28 and TRBJ1-5, with D hard to call. With 0 bases removed from V and 7 bases from J, the gap between germline ends came to 4 bases. This CDR3 region has 12 residues. From germline, CDR1 is MDHEN and CDR2 SYDVKM. CDR3 bases: TGTGCCAGCAGTTTATGGGGCCAGCCCCAGCATTTT. Its protein is CASSLWGQPQHF. Based on the CDR3 plus reference TRBV28 and TRBJ1-5, the full variable domain is DVKVTQSSRYLVKRTGEKVFLECVQDMDHENMFWYRQDPGLGLRLIYFSYDVKMKEKGDIPEGYSVSREKKERFSLILESASTNQTSMYLCASSLWGQPQHFGDGTRLSIL.

The chain uses TRBV30 and TRBJ2-7; a possible D gene is TRBD2 (6 bases). CDR3 length: 13 amino acids. V dropped 3 bases and J dropped 0 bases, with 9 bases sitting between them. Per the germline V gene, CDR1 is GTSNPN and CDR2 is SVGIG (reference sequence). DNA for the CDR3: TGTGCCTGGAGCGCGGGACGCTCCTACGAGCAGTACTTC. Translated: CAWSAGRSYEQYF. Complete variable domain (other parts from reference TRBV30 and TRBJ2-7): SQTIHQWPATLVQPVGSPLSLECTVEGTSNPNLYWYRQAAGRGLQLLFYSVGIGQISSEVPQNLSASRPQDRQFILSSKKLLLSDSGFYLCAWSAGRSYEQYFGPGTRLTVT.

J is TRBJ2-6 and V is TRBV6-5; TRBD1 agrees at 9 bases. The CDR3 runs to 15 residues. With V trimmed by 6 bases and J by 1 base, 1 base remained unmatched. Germline V gives CDR1 MNHEY, CDR2 SVGAGI. The CDR3, as DNA: TGTGCCAGCAGGGGACAGGGTTCTGGGGCCAACGTCCTGACTTTC. Protein product: CASRGQGSGANVLTF.

This chain uses TRBV6-5 with TRBJ1-1, with TRBD1 as a possible D gene (5 bases). Germline V gene lookup returns CDR1 MNHEY and CDR2 SVGAGI. V was trimmed by 10 bases and J by 4 bases, leaving 13 bases between them. The CDR3 runs 12 residues. The CDR3 DNA reads as TGTGCCACCTCCCTGGGGGGCACTGAAGCTTTCTTT. Amino acids: CATSLGGTEAFF.

The J gene is TRBJ1-2, the V gene TRBV27; the match to TRBD1 covers 9 bases. Germline CDR1 reads MNHEY; CDR2 reads SMNVEV (reference sequence). This CDR3 is built from 14 residues. Losses at the gene ends were 0 bases for V and 11 bases for J; bases not matched to a gene: 7. CDR3 DNA sequence: TGTGCCAGCAGTTTATCGGCCCGGGACAGGGAATACACCTTC. It codes for CASSLSARDREYTF.

The chain has TRBV14 and TRBJ2-2, with D possibly being TRBD2 (6 bases). The CDR3 runs 13 residues. V was shortened by 1 base and J by 6 bases, with 6 bases between the two germline ends. Germline V gene sequence: CDR1 SGHDN, CDR2 FVKESK. The CDR3 region has the DNA TGTGCCAGCAGCCAAGTAGCGGCCGGGGAGCTGTTTTTT. Its protein is CASSQVAAGELFF. The whole variable domain, remainder taken from reference TRBV14 and TRBJ2-2, is EAGVTQFPSHSVIEKGQTVTLRCDPISGHDNLYWYRRVMGKEIKFLLHFVKESKQDESGMPNNRFLAERTGGTYSTLKVQPAELEDSGVYFCASSQVAAGELFFGEGSRLTVL.

V is TRBV6-6 and J is TRBJ1-2; D possibly corresponds to TRBD1 (6 bases). V shed 5 bases and J shed 8 bases, with 18 bases lying between them. The CDR3 runs 14 residues. The germline V gene has CDR1 MNHNY and CDR2 SVGAGI (reference sequence). CDR3 nucleotides: TGTGCCAGCAGTCTCCCGGGGGGGGCCCAGGGCTACACCTTC. Amino acids: CASSLPGGAQGYTF.

The chain employs TRBV7-9 and TRBJ2-6; D perhaps matches TRBD1 (5 bases). The CDR3 runs to 15 residues. From germline, CDR1 is SEHNR and CDR2 FQNEAQ (reference sequence). V shed 5 bases and J shed 4 bases, with 12 bases lying between them. CDR3 nucleotides: TGTGCCAGCAGCGCCAGACAGTACGGGGCCAACGTCCTGACTTTC. The encoded protein is CASSARQYGANVLTF.

V usage is TRBV5-1 and J usage is TRBJ2-1; 8 bases match TRBD1. With V trimmed by 3 bases and J by 6 bases, 11 bases remained unmatched. The CDR3 has 16 amino acids. CDR1 and CDR2 (germline): SGHRS, YFSETQ. The CDR3 loop is CASSSQGTGNPNEQFF. The CDR3 DNA reads TGCGCCAGCAGCTCGCAAGGGACAGGCAACCCCAATGAGCAGTTCTTC.

This chain joins TRBV7-2 and TRBJ2-5; a weak D match, TRBD2 (5 bases). Germline-derived CDR1 and CDR2 are SGHTA and FQGNSA. V was pared by 2 bases and J by 0 bases, with 10 bases between. The CDR3 is 15 amino acids. The CDR3 DNA reads as TGTGCCAGCAGCTTAACTAGGATCAACCAAGAGACCCAGTACTTC. This gives the protein CASSLTRINQETQYF. Filled out from reference TRBV7-2 and TRBJ2-5, the complete variable domain reads GAGVSQSPSNKVTEKGKDVELRCDPISGHTALYWYRQSLGQGLEFLIYFQGNSAPDKSGLPSDRFSAERTGGSVSTLTIQRTQQEDSAVYLCASSLTRINQETQYFGPGTRLLVL.

The J gene is TRBJ1-2, the V gene TRBV27; D might be TRBD1 (5 bases). The V gene lost 5 bases and the J gene lost 5 bases, with 12 bases spanning the gap. CDR1 and CDR2 (germline): MNHEY, SMNVEV (reference sequence). The CDR3 contains 13 residues. The CDR3 here is CASSLTGSYGYTF. In DNA form, the CDR3 reads TGTGCCAGCAGTCTCACAGGATCTTATGGCTACACCTTC.

This rearrangement joins TRBV6-6 to TRBJ1-5; D gene unclear. Germline assignment: CDR1 MNHNY and CDR2 SVGAGI (reference sequence). The CDR3 consists of 15 residues. The V end was cut by 6 bases, the J end by 3 bases, with 15 bases between. The CDR3 DNA reads as TGTGCCAGCAGCCCGAAGGGAGACACCAATCAGCCCCAGCATTTT. It translates to CASSPKGDTNQPQHF.

CDR3 sequence (DNA): TGTGCCAGCAGCCCCCTTCCGGGTCGCCCAGATACGCAGTATTTT. Protein: CASSPLPGRPDTQYF. The V gene is TRBV7-7, the J gene TRBJ2-3; D uncertain. V was cut by 5 bases and J by 4 bases, with 16 bases left in between. The CDR3 is made up of 15 amino acids. Germline loops: CDR1 SSHAT, CDR2 FNYEAQ (reference sequence).

The rearrangement links TRBV9 to TRBJ1-2; 7 bases align to TRBD1. The V and J ends lost 3 bases and 3 bases, in that order; junction bases with no gene match: 8. Germline assignment: CDR1 SGDLS and CDR2 YYNGEE. This CDR3 spans 15 amino acids. In DNA, the CDR3 is TGTGCCAGCAGCGGGATAGGACAGGCCTACTATGGCTACACCTTC. This gives the protein CASSGIGQAYYGYTF.

This clone was detected a few times. The CDR3 loop reads CASSPPGQNQPQHF. The CDR3 DNA reads TGTGCCAGCTCACCCCCGGGACAAAATCAGCCCCAGCATTTT. This rearrangement joins TRBV18 to TRBJ1-5, with D tentatively TRBD1 (6 bases). The CDR3 is made up of 14 amino acids. V lost 3 bases and J 4 bases, leaving 10 bases between the germline ends. Germline values: CDR1 KGHSH, CDR2 LQKENI.

This chain connects TRBV6-6 to TRBJ1-1, with a weak D call TRBD1 (5 bases). The CDR3 consists of 14 residues. Trimming left V 5 bases short and J 0 bases short, with 10 bases between. Germline V lookup: CDR1 MNHNY, CDR2 SVGAGI (reference sequence). In nucleotides, the CDR3 is TGTGCCAGCAGTCCAGGGTCACTGAACACTGAAGCTTTCTTT. Its protein is CASSPGSLNTEAFF.

V usage is TRBV19 and J usage is TRBJ2-1; no reliable D call. The CDR3 spans 13 residues. V dropped 6 bases and J dropped 5 bases, with 11 bases sitting between them. The germline CDR1 and CDR2 sequences are LNHDA and SQIVND (reference sequence). CDR3 sequence (DNA): TGTGCCAGTAGCTACCTCGCGAACAATGAGCAGTTCTTC. Protein sequence: CASSYLANNEQFF.

The chain has TRBV5-4 and TRBJ1-5; TRBD1 matches at 8 bases. The ends lost 0 bases at V and 6 bases at J; junction bases unmatched: 5. This CDR3 region has 15 residues. Looked up from germline, CDR1 is SGHNT and CDR2 is YYREEE (reference sequence). The DNA for the CDR3 is TGTGCCAGCAGCTTGGGGGCGGACAGGGCTCAGCCCCAGCATTTT. The encoded protein is CASSLGADRAQPQHF.

The V call is TRBV7-9, the J call TRBJ1-2, with D unclear. The germline CDR1 and CDR2 sequences are SEHNR and FQNEAQ (reference sequence). The germline V and J ends were trimmed by 4 bases and 4 bases, with 4 bases remaining between them. This CDR3 has 11 residues. The CDR3 region has the DNA TGTGCCAGCAGCTACTCCTATGGCTACACCTTC. This gives the protein CASSYSYGYTF.

The chain couples TRBV20-1 to TRBJ2-5; D is perhaps TRBD2 (5 bases). Per germline, CDR1 DFQATT and CDR2 SNEGSKA (reference sequence). This CDR3 has 11 amino acids. Trimming shortened V by 8 bases and J by 1 base, and 8 bases separated the two germline ends. DNA of the CDR3: TGCAGTCGGGAAAGCCAAGAGACCCAGTACTTC. Its protein product is CSRESQETQYF.

The J gene is TRBJ1-1, the V gene TRBV7-3; TRBD1 agrees at 7 bases. The V gene end was trimmed by 5 bases and the J gene end by 1 base; junction bases not matched to a gene: 1. The germline gives CDR1 SGHTA, CDR2 FQGTGA. The CDR3 consists of 13 residues. Here the CDR3 DNA reads TGTGCCAGCAGCACAGGGGCGAACACTGAAGCTTTCTTT. Its protein is CASSTGANTEAFF. Full variable domain (missing parts from reference TRBV7-3 and TRBJ1-1): GAGVSQTPSNKVTEKGKYVELRCDPISGHTALYWYRQSLGQGPEFLIYFQGTGAADDSGLPNDRFFAVRPEGSVSTLKIQRTERGDSAVYLCASSTGANTEAFFGQGTRLTVV.

The V call is TRBV2, the J call TRBJ2-5, with TRBD1 matching over 7 bases. The J segment lost 2 bases and the V segment lost 6 bases, leaving 3 bases of the junction unmatched. The CDR3 spans 13 residues. Per germline, CDR1 SNHLY and CDR2 FYNNEI. The DNA of the CDR3 is TGTGCCAGCAGGCCGACAGGGCAAGAGACCCAGTACTTC. As protein: CASRPTGQETQYF.

The genes are TRBV7-6 and TRBJ1-3; TRBD1 matches 7 bases. V gave up 5 bases and J gave up 7 bases; unmatched junction bases: 5. The germline gives CDR1 SGHVS, CDR2 FNYEAQ. The CDR3 runs 13 residues. Here the CDR3 reads CASSAGQSNTIYF. In DNA, the CDR3 is TGTGCCAGCAGCGCGGGACAGTCGAACACCATATATTTT.